This paragraph reports one TCR beta chain. This entry belongs to a study of glioma-infiltrating T cells after dendritic cell vaccination. Assay used: immunoSEQ multiplex PCR; TCRdb lists only in-frame clones, some missing. The sample comprises more than 85,000 clones, around 90% of which are singletons, and roughly 3% rests with the top ten. Time point here: after dendritic cell vaccination, including at tumor progression/relapse. Isocitrate dehydrogenase mutation was absent in all glioblastoma patients. The sequence derives from a human donor with glioblastoma. The sample consisted of blood, taken after dendritic cell vaccination.

The CDR3 nucleotides are TGTGCCAGTAGTATAGTCTCACCGGGACTAGCTGGGAACAATGAGCAGTTCTTC. Protein: CASSIVSPGLAGNNEQFF. The rearrangement uses TRBV19 and TRBJ2-1, with 9 bases matching TRBD2. CDR1 LNHDA and CDR2 SQIVND come from the germline V gene (reference sequence). The CDR3 spans 18 residues. V shed 1 base and J 5 bases; nucleotides not matched to a gene: 12.